The clone carrying this T cell receptor (beta chain) was counted only a few times. Clones were sequenced by immunoSEQ multiplex PCR, and TCRdb holds only the in-frame ones, with some missing. The sample contains about 110,000 clones, roughly four fifths of which appear only once. This specimen comes from a study of control samples from healthy donors and cancer patients. J gave up 7 bases and V 0 bases, and 2 bases lay outside the gene matches. From germline, CDR1 is SNHLY and CDR2 FYNNEI. The CDR3 covers 14 residues. The chain couples TRBV2 to TRBJ1-2; TRBD1 matches at 10 bases. Sequencing was performed on blood. The receptor was isolated from a man aged 18 to 29 in good health. The CDR3 loop is CASSEARTGGGYTF. The CDR3 nucleotides read TGTGCCAGCAGTGAAGCAAGGACAGGGGGTGGCTACACCTTC.